The next 3 T cell receptor beta chains were all read from a single sample in a study of T-cell memory formation after mild COVID-19 (dated by TCRdb to the early 2020s). Library preparation employed 5' RACE. Sequencing instrument: Illumina NovaSeq 6000. Clones were called with MiXCR by TCRdb after fastp trimmed the public reads at Q25, and only in-frame beta chains were retained. Every entry covers one CDR3 protein and lists the most common genes and DNA from its rows. The table for this sample lists 300,000 to 350,000 distinct CDR3 sequences; around 15% of them were counted only once. The ten largest clones take up 20% to 25% of the sample. The sample taken for sequencing was PBMCs or a T cell subset sorted from them (not recorded which). Receptor source: a man in his late teens or twenties who had mild COVID-19 (a few samples of this study predate the infection). The sample titles of this study are shuffled in the database, so cell type and time point are left out; the donor was told from shared clones.

This clonotype was counted only a few times. Here the CDR3 DNA reads TGTGCCAGCAGTTTATTCGGGACCACCTATGGCTACACCTTC. Translated: CASSLFGTTYGYTF. The chain is built from TRBV28 and TRBJ1-2; D perhaps matches TRBD1 (5 bases). The V end was cut by 1 base, the J end by 4 bases, with 10 bases between. Germline CDR1 is MDHEN and CDR2 is SYDVKM. The CDR3 covers 14 residues.

The rearrangement joins TRBV5-1 to TRBJ2-5; D gene unclear. The germline gives CDR1 SGHRS, CDR2 YFSETQ. Between the trimmed V and J ends, which lost 7 bases and 0 bases, there was a span of 16 bases. This CDR3 spans 15 amino acids. The CDR3 here is CASSDAIRHQETQYF. CDR3 nucleotides: TGCGCCAGCTCCGACGCAATTCGTCACCAAGAGACCCAGTACTTC.

This clonotype was found a few times. The chain couples TRBV10-3 to TRBJ1-1, with 8 bases aligning to TRBD1. The junction had 10 bases not matched to a gene; V was cut back by 8 bases and J by 5 bases. The germline V gene has CDR1 ENHRY and CDR2 SYGVKD. This CDR3 has 14 amino acids. DNA for the CDR3: TGTGCCATCGGCGAACAGGGGGTTGGGACTGAAGCTTTCTTT. Translated, it gives CAIGEQGVGTEAFF.